This TCR beta chain came from a study of T cell responses to AZD1222 COVID-19 vaccine (TCRdb year 2021). Background on the whole study: AZD1222 recipients given second doses at about 4 weeks or at about 12 weeks were pooled, since spike-specific TCR depth and breadth were not found to differ between the two schedules. Trial participants were enrolled by age into 18-55, 56-69 and 70-plus year subgroups, with 148, 28 and 57 TCR-sequenced participants respectively. TCR sequencing was performed for over 230 trial participants, of whom around 200 were given two doses of AZD1222 and approximately 25 were given two doses of MenACWY control vaccine.

The CDR3 regions of human TCRbeta chains were subjected to immunosequencing. The paper's data handling went like this. TCRs in the repertoires were matched against a reference library of SARS-CoV-2-specific TCRs that had been generated with the MIRA antigen-specificity platform. Breadth was defined as the fraction of unique TCRs that were SARS-CoV-2-associated. Depth was defined as the fraction of total T cells that were SARS-CoV-2-associated. Each spike-specific TCR was assigned to its reactive spike region and to a CD4 or CD8 class using the MIRA data. Log10-transformed breadth and depth values were compared by one-way ANOVA with Sidak's multiple comparisons tests. The clones in this table, taken by TCRdb from immuneACCESS, are in-frame only. Not every clone is retained; where verified, under half of the shortfall comes from an unresolved V gene, and the cause of the rest is unknown. V and J calls and clone size are as listed in that table; D and trimming were resolved from the DNA. This sample comprises about 97,000 clones, 75% to 95% of them detected only once. Under 1.5% of the sample belongs to the ten largest clones.

General study outcomes and caveats: Because no day 14 peak-response samples were available, the repertoires could be characterized only after the peak T cell response. Only five to seven AZD1222 recipients were SARS-CoV-2 seropositive at baseline, limiting conclusions about previously exposed vaccinees. In the small 56-69-year group, the increase in depth fell short of significance, most likely because of low power. The whole spike protein was spanned by vaccine-associated CD4 TCRs, and dominant responses were seen in regions 160-218 and 743-854. Most participants were white British and females outnumbered males, and the authors suggested that clonal diversity may have been underestimated. Reportedly, close to half of the unique spike-specific TCRs recognized epitopes lying outside the regions that are mutated in the B.1.351 and B.1.1.7 variants. After two AZD1222 doses, spike-specific TCR breadth and depth were significantly higher than at day 0 and than in MenACWY recipients.

As concerns this clone: What this receptor recognizes is not known. No base qualities exist here, and no much larger clone lies one base off it.

The sample's time point, from its label and the paper: baseline before first vaccination. Vaccinee samples were obtained from the UK trials COV001 and COV002, which included a single-blind randomized controlled phase 2/3 trial of AZD1222 (ChAdOx1 nCoV-19) in healthy adults. For TCRbeta chain sequencing, PBMC samples from trial participants were taken at day 0 and at day 28 after the second dose. Inclusive of the bounding cysteine and phenylalanine, the CDR3 is 18 residues long. The only DNA kept is the CDR3, 54 bases in frame from the first base. The germline V gene specifies MNHEY as CDR1 and SVGEGT as CDR2. V ends up 6 bases short and J 0 bases short, with an unmatched junction base count of 13.

This receptor was obtained from an adult in good health. Here the chain combines TRBV6-2 or TRBV6-3 and TRBJ2-3; TRBD2 fits 9 bases in the junction. This specimen consisted of peripheral blood, obtained on day 0 of AZD1222 vaccination. CDR3 protein: CASSPLAGMGFSTDTQYF. The DNA is as follows: TGTGCCAGCAGCCCGCTAGCGGGGATGGGGTTTAGCACAGATACGCAGTATTTT.